This T cell receptor (beta chain) was captured by sequencing in a study of T cells after yellow fever vaccination. The length of the CDR3 is 17 residues. CDR1 and CDR2 from the germline V gene are SGHTA and FQGNSA. V shed 5 bases, J shed 3 bases, and the junction held 7 bases outside the gene matches. Points from the study as a whole: Shared CD4/CD8 clonotypes were a small share, likely from convergent recombination. The booster response re-showed most primary clones: around 96% CD4, around 85% CD8. FACS-sorted repertoires could harbor abundant contaminating bulk-population clonotypes.

This clonotype was picked up many times. The antigen remains undetermined. A universal primer site and UMIs were added as TCR cDNA was made by 5'RACE template switching. Each CDR3 protein is one row after TCRdb ran MiXCR on the 5' RACE reads. The table shows 250,000 to 300,000 distinct CDR3 sequences, with about 5.2% occurring only once. This receptor was obtained from a man between 18 and 29 years old who received the YFV17D yellow fever vaccine. The chain links TRBV7-2 to TRBJ2-3, with 14 bases lining up with TRBD2. Source: CD4+ T cells sorted from PBMCs, taken on the day of the yellow fever booster vaccination. The chain's CDR3 is CASSGLAGGRGTDTQYF. The CDR3 nucleotides read TGTGCCAGCAGCGGACTAGCGGGGGGCCGTGGTACAGATACGCAGTATTTT.